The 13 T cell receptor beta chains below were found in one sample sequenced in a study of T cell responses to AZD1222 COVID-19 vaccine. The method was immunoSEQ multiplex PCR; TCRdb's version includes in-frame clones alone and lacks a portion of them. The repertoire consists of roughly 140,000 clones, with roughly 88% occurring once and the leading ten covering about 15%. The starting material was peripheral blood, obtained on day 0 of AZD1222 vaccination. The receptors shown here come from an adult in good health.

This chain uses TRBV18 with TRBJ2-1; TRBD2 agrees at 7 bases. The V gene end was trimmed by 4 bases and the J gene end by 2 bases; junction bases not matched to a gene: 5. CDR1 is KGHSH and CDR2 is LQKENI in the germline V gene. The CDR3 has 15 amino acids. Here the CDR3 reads CASSRSGGAYNEQFF. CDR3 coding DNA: TGTGCCAGCTCACGATCGGGGGGAGCCTACAATGAGCAGTTCTTC.

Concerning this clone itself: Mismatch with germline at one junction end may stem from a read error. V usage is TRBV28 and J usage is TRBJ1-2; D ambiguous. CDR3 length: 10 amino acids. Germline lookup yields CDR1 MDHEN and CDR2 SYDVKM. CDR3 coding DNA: TGTGCCAGCAGTTTCTTAACACTAAACTTC. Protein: CASSFLTLNF.

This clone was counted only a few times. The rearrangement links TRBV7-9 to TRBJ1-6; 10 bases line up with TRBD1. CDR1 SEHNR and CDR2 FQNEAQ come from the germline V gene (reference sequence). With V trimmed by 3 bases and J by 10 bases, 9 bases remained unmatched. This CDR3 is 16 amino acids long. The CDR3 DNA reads TGTGCCAGCAGCTTGACAGGGGGCGGACGGGGCTCACCCCTCCACTTT. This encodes CASSLTGGGRGSPLHF.

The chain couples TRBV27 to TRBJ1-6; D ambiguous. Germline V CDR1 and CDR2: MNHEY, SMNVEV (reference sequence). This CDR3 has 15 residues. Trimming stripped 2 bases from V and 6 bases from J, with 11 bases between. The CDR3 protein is CASSLVRVINSPLHF. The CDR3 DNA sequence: TGTGCCAGCAGTTTAGTAAGGGTAATTAATTCACCCCTCCACTTT.

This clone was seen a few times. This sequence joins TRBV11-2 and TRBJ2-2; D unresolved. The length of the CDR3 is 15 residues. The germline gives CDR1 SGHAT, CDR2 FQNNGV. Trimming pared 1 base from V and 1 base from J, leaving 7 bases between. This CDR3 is CASSLVPMNTGELFF. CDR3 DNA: TGTGCCAGCAGCTTAGTCCCTATGAACACCGGGGAGCTGTTTTTT.

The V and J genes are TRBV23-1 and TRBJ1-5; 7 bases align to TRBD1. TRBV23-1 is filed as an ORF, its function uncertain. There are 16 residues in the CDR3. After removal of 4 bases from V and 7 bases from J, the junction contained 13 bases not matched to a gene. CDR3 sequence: CASSLPDREGFQPQHF. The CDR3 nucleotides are TGCGCCAGCAGTCTTCCCGACAGGGAGGGATTCCAGCCCCAGCATTTT.

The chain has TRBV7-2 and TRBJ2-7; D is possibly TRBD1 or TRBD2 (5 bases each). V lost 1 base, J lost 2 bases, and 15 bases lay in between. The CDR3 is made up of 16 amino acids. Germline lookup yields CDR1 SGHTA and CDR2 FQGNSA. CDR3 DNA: TGTGCCAGCAGCTTAGATGGGACGGGGATTACCTACGAGCAGTACTTC. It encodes CASSLDGTGITYEQYF.

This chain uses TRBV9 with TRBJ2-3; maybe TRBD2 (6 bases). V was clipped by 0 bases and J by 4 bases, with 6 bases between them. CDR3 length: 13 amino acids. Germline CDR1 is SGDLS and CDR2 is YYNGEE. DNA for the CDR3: TGTGCCAGCAGCGTAGGACTAGCAGATACGCAGTATTTT. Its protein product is CASSVGLADTQYF.

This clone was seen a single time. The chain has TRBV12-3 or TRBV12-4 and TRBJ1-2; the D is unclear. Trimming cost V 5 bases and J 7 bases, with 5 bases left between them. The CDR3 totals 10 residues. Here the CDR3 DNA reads TGTGCCAGCAGTCGGGTTGGCTACACCTTC. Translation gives CASSRVGYTF.

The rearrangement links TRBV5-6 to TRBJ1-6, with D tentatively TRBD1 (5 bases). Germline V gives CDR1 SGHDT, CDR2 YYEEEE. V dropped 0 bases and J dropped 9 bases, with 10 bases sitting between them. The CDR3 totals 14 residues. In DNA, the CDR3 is TGTGCCAGCAGCTTGGGCCTCGGGGGTTCACCCCTCCACTTT. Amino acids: CASSLGLGGSPLHF.

The CDR3: CASSRLLQGTGELFF. For the CDR3, the DNA is TGTGCCAGCAGCCGCCTTCTACAGGGGACCGGGGAGCTGTTTTTT. The chain carries TRBV14 and TRBJ2-2, with TRBD1 identical over 7 bases. V gave up 4 bases and J gave up 5 bases; unmatched junction bases: 7. CDR1 SGHDN and CDR2 FVKESK come from the germline V gene. The CDR3 has 15 amino acids.

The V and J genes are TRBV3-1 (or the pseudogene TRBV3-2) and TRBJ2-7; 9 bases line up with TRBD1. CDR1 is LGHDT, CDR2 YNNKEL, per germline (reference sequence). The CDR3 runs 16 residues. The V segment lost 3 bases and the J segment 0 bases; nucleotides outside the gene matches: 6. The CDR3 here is CASSHDRDRASYEQYF. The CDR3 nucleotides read TGTGCCAGCAGCCATGACCGGGACAGGGCCTCCTACGAGCAGTACTTC.

CDR3 region: CASSSPEPEGVYTEAFF. The DNA for the CDR3 is TGTGCCAGCAGCTCTCCGGAGCCCGAGGGGGTGTACACTGAAGCTTTCTTT. This chain links TRBV9 with TRBJ1-1, with D perhaps TRBD1 (6 bases). Per germline, CDR1 SGDLS and CDR2 YYNGEE. The V and J ends lost 4 bases and 3 bases respectively, with 22 bases between them. This CDR3 has 17 residues.